A single sample is the source of the 30 T cell receptor beta chains below, sequenced in a study of blood T cell repertoires in COVID-19. Profiling relied on immunoSEQ multiplex PCR, and the TCRdb table lists in-frame clones only, not all of them. Counted here are approximately 400,000 clones, 80% to 90% occurring once; the ten biggest clones make up under 1.5%. The material sequenced was PBMCs or T cells enriched from blood (not recorded which). The source is a young man who had recovered from COVID-19.

The chain uses TRBV3-1 (or the pseudogene TRBV3-2) and TRBJ2-5, with D tentatively TRBD1 (6 bases). Germline V gives CDR1 LGHDT, CDR2 YNNKEL (reference sequence). The CDR3 extends over 12 amino acids. The V gene lost 4 bases and the J gene lost 7 bases, with 10 bases spanning the gap. The CDR3 DNA is TGTGCCAGCAGCCGAGACAGGTCGACCCAGTACTTC. As protein: CASSRDRSTQYF.

The chain employs TRBV14 and TRBJ2-3; weak D call: TRBD1 (5 bases). The CDR3 is 13 amino acids. Germline loops: CDR1 SGHDN, CDR2 FVKESK. V was trimmed by 3 bases and J by 8 bases, leaving 12 bases between them. CDR3 DNA sequence: TGTGCCAGCAGCCAGGGCGAAGGGGCTACGCAGTATTTT. This sequence encodes CASSQGEGATQYF.

This clone appeared once. The J gene is TRBJ1-4, the V gene TRBV6-5; D unclear. The V gene's germline CDR1 is MNHEY and CDR2 SVGAGI. This CDR3 comprises 15 residues. Trimming stripped 0 bases from V and 4 bases from J, with 9 bases between. The CDR3 loop reads CASSYSRGLNEKLFF. CDR3 DNA: TGTGCCAGCAGTTACTCGAGAGGACTTAATGAAAAACTGTTTTTT.

The chain couples TRBV2 to TRBJ1-1; 8 bases fit TRBD1. Germline-derived CDR1 and CDR2 are SNHLY and FYNNEI. The CDR3 totals 14 residues. Germline trimming cut 7 bases from V and 4 bases from J; bases unmatched to any gene: 8. CDR3 sequence reads: CASIGQGGGTEAFF. CDR3 nucleotide sequence: TGTGCCAGCATTGGACAGGGAGGGGGCACTGAAGCTTTCTTT.

The CDR3 reads CASSPGLAGATYEQYF. The CDR3 DNA is TGCGCCAGCAGCCCTGGACTAGCGGGGGCAACCTACGAGCAGTACTTC. V usage is TRBV5-1 and J usage is TRBJ2-7, with 13 bases aligning to TRBD2. Germline CDR1 reads SGHRS; CDR2 reads YFSETQ. V trimming: 4 bases; J trimming: 2 bases; junction bases outside the gene matches: 6. The CDR3 totals 16 residues.

This clone was observed once. The chain couples TRBV25-1 to TRBJ1-1; D is perhaps TRBD1 (6 bases). V lost 1 base and J lost 5, with 8 bases in between. Per germline, CDR1 MGHDK and CDR2 SYGVNS. The CDR3 length is 13 residues. CDR3 DNA sequence: TGTGCCAGCAGTGAATCAGGGGTGACTGAAGCTTTCTTT. Protein: CASSESGVTEAFF. Combining the CDR3 with reference TRBV25-1 and TRBJ1-1 gives the whole variable domain EADIYQTPRYLVIGTGKKITLECSQTMGHDKMYWYQQDPGMELHLIHYSYGVNSTEKGDLSSESTVSRIRTEHFPLTLESARPSHTSQYLCASSESGVTEAFFGQGTRLTVV.

V and J are TRBV7-6 and TRBJ1-1; D gene ambiguous. This CDR3 contains 14 residues. Trimming took off 1 base at V and 3 bases at J, with 9 bases between the two ends. CDR1 is SGHVS, CDR2 FNYEAQ, per germline. The CDR3 loop reads CASSLGGWDTEAFF. The CDR3 DNA sequence: TGTGCCAGCAGCTTAGGCGGCTGGGACACTGAAGCTTTCTTT.

This rearrangement joins TRBV25-1 to TRBJ1-2; no clear D gene. The CDR3 has 11 amino acids. The germline gives CDR1 MGHDK, CDR2 SYGVNS. V lost 10 bases to trimming and J lost 4 bases, with 10 bases between them. CDR3 amino acids: CATTGVYGYTF. Written as DNA, the CDR3 is TGTGCCACAACCGGGGTCTATGGCTACACCTTC.

The chain recombines TRBV7-8 with TRBJ2-2, with no clear D. CDR3 length: 15 residues. CDR1 and CDR2 (germline): SGHVS, FQNEAQ. The V end was cut by 4 bases, the J end by 7 bases, with 16 bases between. The CDR3 is CASSSPLQSGGELFF. The CDR3 DNA reads TGTGCCAGCAGCTCCCCCCTGCAGTCGGGCGGGGAGCTGTTTTTT.

The chain has TRBV5-1 and TRBJ2-1; D gene unclear. V dropped 0 bases and J dropped 2 bases, with 9 bases sitting between them. This CDR3 region has 15 residues. Per the germline V gene, CDR1 is SGHRS and CDR2 is YFSETQ. DNA of the CDR3: TGCGCCAGCAGCTTGGAACAGAAAGCCTACAATGAGCAGTTCTTC. This gives the protein CASSLEQKAYNEQFF.

The chain is built from TRBV7-9 and TRBJ1-4; D is possibly TRBD1 (5 bases). Between the trimmed V and J ends, which lost 1 base and 8 bases, there was a span of 20 bases. The CDR3 consists of 17 residues. Per the germline V gene, CDR1 is SEHNR and CDR2 is FQNEAQ (reference sequence). The CDR3 region has the DNA TGTGCCAGCAGCTTAGGAGCGTCTTCTGGGGCGGAGGAAAAACTGTTTTTT. Its protein product is CASSLGASSGAEEKLFF.

The chain employs TRBV11-2 and TRBJ2-1; the D gene is possibly TRBD2 (6 bases). The CDR3 extends over 13 amino acids. Deletions cut 8 bases from V and 9 bases from J, with 17 bases between. Germline V gives CDR1 SGHAT, CDR2 FQNNGV. CDR3 nucleotide sequence: TGTGCCAGCTCTATGACTTGGCGGGGTGAGCAGTTCTTC. It codes for CASSMTWRGEQFF.

The chain has TRBV19 and TRBJ1-4; 7 bases fit TRBD1. Per germline, CDR1 LNHDA and CDR2 SQIVND (reference sequence). This CDR3 has 15 amino acids. V shed 4 bases and J 5 bases; nucleotides not matched to a gene: 7. The CDR3 loop is CASSNSGQQNEKLFF. The CDR3 nucleotides are TGTGCCAGTAGTAATTCGGGACAGCAGAATGAAAAACTGTTTTTT.

The V and J genes are TRBV7-2 and TRBJ2-3, with 9 bases lining up with TRBD1. The CDR3 consists of 16 residues. V lost 10 bases to trimming and J lost 1 base; unmatched junction nucleotides: 12. Germline-derived CDR1 and CDR2 are SGHTA and FQGNSA. In DNA form, the CDR3 reads TGTGCCACACACCATAGGACAGGGGAAGGCACAGATACGCAGTATTTT. It codes for CATHHRTGEGTDTQYF.

This clone appeared a few times. The chain is built from TRBV30 and TRBJ2-5, with 7 bases fitting TRBD1. CDR1 is GTSNPN and CDR2 is SVGIG in the germline V gene (reference sequence). The trim removed 2 bases at V and 4 bases at J, leaving 13 bases unmatched. The CDR3 has 16 residues. Written as DNA, the CDR3 is TGTGCCTGGAGTACGATCCGACAGGGTGATGGAGAGACCCAGTACTTC. Translation: CAWSTIRQGDGETQYF.

The chain has TRBV7-9 and TRBJ1-1; 8 positions agree with TRBD1. The CDR3 totals 15 residues. CDR1 is SEHNR and CDR2 is FQNEAQ in the germline V gene (reference sequence). After removal of 3 bases from V and 0 bases from J, the junction contained 3 bases not matched to a gene. For the CDR3, the DNA is TGTGCCAGCAGCTTGGACAGGGTAATGAACACTGAAGCTTTCTTT. Its protein product is CASSLDRVMNTEAFF.

CDR3 protein: CASSPRSFYEQYF. DNA of the CDR3: TGCGCCAGCAGCCCACGGTCCTTCTACGAGCAGTACTTC. J is TRBJ2-7 and V is TRBV5-1; D remains unclear. Germline V CDR1 and CDR2: SGHRS, YFSETQ. This CDR3 comprises 13 residues. V was cut by 4 bases and J by 3 bases, with 11 bases left in between. Full variable domain (outside the CDR3, taken from reference TRBV5-1 and TRBJ2-7): KAGVTQTPRYLIKTRGQQVTLSCSPISGHRSVSWYQQTPGQGLQFLFEYFSETQRNKGNFPGRFSGRQFSNSRSEMNVSTLELGDSALYLCASSPRSFYEQYFGPGTRLTVT.

V usage is TRBV10-3 and J usage is TRBJ1-6; TRBD1 agrees at 9 bases. The CDR3 has 17 amino acids. Trimming cost V 0 bases and J 10 bases; bases outside gene matches: 10. The germline V gene encodes CDR1 ENHRY and CDR2 SYGVKD. CDR3 bases: TGTGCCATCAGTGAGTCGTTCACACAGGGGGCTAACTCACCCCTCCACTTT. The encoded protein is CAISESFTQGANSPLHF.

This chain links TRBV6-5 with TRBJ1-3; unclear D gene. V was cut by 6 bases and J by 3 bases, with 9 bases left in between. The CDR3 has 13 residues. Germline-derived CDR1 and CDR2 are MNHEY and SVGAGI. The CDR3 is CASSPAGGNTIYF. DNA for the CDR3: TGTGCCAGCAGCCCCGCGGGTGGAAACACCATATATTTT.

This chain uses TRBV9 with TRBJ1-5, with D hard to call. CDR3 length: 14 residues. Germline V gene lookup returns CDR1 SGDLS and CDR2 YYNGEE. V lost 0 bases and J lost 7, with 11 bases in between. CDR3: CASSVVPGGQPQHF. As DNA, the CDR3 is TGTGCCAGCAGCGTAGTTCCAGGCGGGCAGCCCCAGCATTTT.

This clone appeared a few times. This chain links TRBV4-1 with TRBJ1-5; maybe TRBD1 (5 bases). Germline CDR1 is MGHRA and CDR2 is YSYEKL. CDR3 size: 14 residues. Between the trimmed V and J ends, which lost 2 bases and 7 bases, there was a span of 12 bases. The chain's CDR3 is CASSQNQGYQPQHF. CDR3 sequence (DNA): TGCGCCAGCAGCCAAAATCAGGGTTACCAGCCCCAGCATTTT.

The chain recombines TRBV5-1 with TRBJ2-2, with a weak D call TRBD2 (6 bases). CDR3 length: 15 amino acids. V dropped 3 bases and J dropped 0 bases, with 9 bases sitting between them. The germline V gene encodes CDR1 SGHRS and CDR2 YFSETQ. The CDR3 protein is CASSWRDPNTGELFF. For the CDR3, the DNA is TGCGCCAGCAGCTGGAGGGACCCGAACACCGGGGAGCTGTTTTTT. Variable domain in full (rest from reference TRBV5-1 and TRBJ2-2): KAGVTQTPRYLIKTRGQQVTLSCSPISGHRSVSWYQQTPGQGLQFLFEYFSETQRNKGNFPGRFSGRQFSNSRSEMNVSTLELGDSALYLCASSWRDPNTGELFFGEGSRLTVL.

V gene TRBV5-6 combines with J gene TRBJ2-3; the D is unclear. CDR3 length equals 15 residues. CDR1 SGHDT and CDR2 YYEEEE come from the germline V gene. With 0 bases removed from V and 4 bases from J, the gap between germline ends came to 12 bases. CDR3 nucleotide sequence: TGTGCCAGCAGCTTGGATATAGTCCGGGCAGATACGCAGTATTTT. As protein: CASSLDIVRADTQYF. Full variable domain (rest looked up from reference TRBV5-6 and TRBJ2-3): DAGVTQSPTHLIKTRGQQVTLRCSPKSGHDTVSWYQQALGQGPQFIFQYYEEEERQRGNFPDRFSGHQFPNYSSELNVNALLLGDSALYLCASSLDIVRADTQYFGPGTRLTVL.

The rearrangement links TRBV28 to TRBJ1-5; D call uncertain. CDR1 and CDR2 from the germline V gene are MDHEN and SYDVKM. The CDR3 spans 13 residues. The V gene lost 5 bases and the J gene lost 4 bases, with 9 bases spanning the gap. The CDR3 DNA reads as TGTGCCAGCAGTATAGAAAATAATCAGCCCCAGCATTTT. Protein sequence: CASSIENNQPQHF.

This sequence joins TRBV4-3 and TRBJ2-1; maybe TRBD1 (6 bases). Per the germline V gene, CDR1 is LGHNA and CDR2 is YSLEER. The V gene lost 0 bases and the J gene lost 9 bases, with 12 bases spanning the gap. The length of the CDR3 is 14 residues. The CDR3 nucleotides are TGCGCCAGCAGCCAAGAGAGGGGGTGGAGTGAGCAGTTCTTC. It yields the protein CASSQERGWSEQFF.

The chain uses TRBV19 and TRBJ1-2; D unresolved. This CDR3 is built from 13 residues. Germline-derived CDR1 and CDR2 are LNHDA and SQIVND (reference sequence). Trimming removed 5 bases at V and 5 bases at J, with 12 bases between. The CDR3 nucleotides are TGTGCCAGTAGTCATATCGGGAATTATGGCTACACCTTC. Protein: CASSHIGNYGYTF. Complete variable domain (other parts from reference TRBV19 and TRBJ1-2): DGGITQSPKYLFRKEGQNVTLSCEQNLNHDAMYWYRQDPGQGLRLIYYSQIVNDFQKGDIAEGYSVSREKKESFPLTVTSAQKNPTAFYLCASSHIGNYGYTFGSGTRLTVV.

J is TRBJ1-3 and V is TRBV6-5, with a weak D call TRBD1 (6 bases). Between the trimmed V and J ends, which lost 7 bases and 4 bases, there was a span of 11 bases. CDR1 is MNHEY, CDR2 SVGAGI, per germline. The CDR3 runs 13 residues. Here the CDR3 DNA reads TGTGCCAGCAAACAGGGTCAGGGAAACACCATATATTTT. Amino acid sequence: CASKQGQGNTIYF.

V is TRBV3-1 (or the pseudogene TRBV3-2) and J is TRBJ1-6; 7 nucleotides match TRBD1. Unmatched junction bases numbered 14, after V lost 1 base and J lost 8 bases. The CDR3 covers 18 residues. From germline, CDR1 is LGHDT and CDR2 YNNKEL (reference sequence). The CDR3 DNA is TGTGCCAGCAGCCAAGTCGGGCAGGGGGTGAGGTGGGATTCACCCCTCCACTTT. Translated: CASSQVGQGVRWDSPLHF.

This clone was detected only a few times. This chain uses TRBV6-5 with TRBJ1-3, with 9 nucleotides matching TRBD1. Unmatched junction bases numbered 4, after V lost 5 bases and J lost 8 bases. Germline V gene data show CDR1 as MNHEY and CDR2 as SVGAGI. This CDR3 spans 13 amino acids. As DNA, the CDR3 is TGTGCCAGCAGTAGACAGGGGGGAGACACCATATATTTT. Its protein product is CASSRQGGDTIYF.

The chain uses TRBV6-2 or TRBV6-3 and TRBJ1-1; D gene unclear. V was clipped by 2 bases and J by 1 base, with 8 bases between them. CDR3 length: 14 amino acids. Germline loops: CDR1 MNHEY, CDR2 SVGEGT. The CDR3 DNA follows: TGTGCCAGCAGTTACGAATATAGGAACACTGAAGCTTTCTTT. Its translation: CASSYEYRNTEAFF.